A single T cell receptor (beta chain) is shown here with its context. Its antigen is not known. Germline-derived CDR1 and CDR2 are SGHNT and YYREEE (reference sequence). This CDR3 is 14 amino acids long. V lost 5 bases to trimming and J lost 7 bases; unmatched junction nucleotides: 10. The record originates from a study of cytomegalovirus exposure and HLA in healthy donors. The study ran its PCR with 60 Vbeta and 13 Jbeta primers. Here immunoSEQ multiplex PCR was the method, and the copy in TCRdb shows in-frame clones only, minus some. The sample includes approximately 280,000 clones, about 87% of them seen just once. Findings of the study overall: Across all donors, roughly uniform sequencing depth was an assumption of the presence/absence analyses. Researchers reported in a later analysis that a missense DCLRE1C variant was tied to TCR beta V- and J-gene trimming. Reports state that TCR beta sequences accurately predicted most subjects' HLA-A and HLA-B alleles.

The sequenced material came from PBMCs. This clonotype was sampled from a woman aged 18-29 years in good health and CMV-seronegative. The V and J genes are TRBV5-4 and TRBJ1-1; 8 bases are shared with TRBD1. CDR3: CASRLQGASGEAFF. CDR3 bases: TGTGCCAGCAGGCTTCAGGGGGCTAGCGGTGAAGCTTTCTTT.